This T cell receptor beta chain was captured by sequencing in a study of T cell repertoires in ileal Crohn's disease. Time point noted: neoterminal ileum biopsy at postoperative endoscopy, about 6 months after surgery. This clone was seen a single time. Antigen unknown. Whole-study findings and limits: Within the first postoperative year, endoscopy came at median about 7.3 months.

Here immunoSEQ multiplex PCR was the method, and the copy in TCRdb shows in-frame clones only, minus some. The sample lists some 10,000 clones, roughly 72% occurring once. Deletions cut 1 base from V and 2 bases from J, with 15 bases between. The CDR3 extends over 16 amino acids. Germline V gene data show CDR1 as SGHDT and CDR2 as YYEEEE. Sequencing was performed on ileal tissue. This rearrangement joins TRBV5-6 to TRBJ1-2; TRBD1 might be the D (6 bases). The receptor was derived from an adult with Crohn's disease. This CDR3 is CASSLYLRGSNYGYTF. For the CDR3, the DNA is TGTGCCAGCAGCTTGTATCTCAGGGGCTCGAACTATGGCTACACCTTC.